Following are 30 T cell receptor beta chains from one sample sequenced in a study of T cell repertoires in cytomegalovirus infection (dated 2019 in TCRdb). No antigen is known for these receptors. The label giving this sample's treatment or condition can be read as: in vitro stimulation with specific CMV peptide epitopes to enrich CMV-specific T cells. Sequencing relied on an Illumina HiSeq 1500. TCRdb trimmed public reads at Q25 via fastp, called clones via MiXCR and kept in-frame beta chains. Rows with a matching CDR3 protein are joined into one entry that keeps the most common DNA and genes. The sample profile shows roughly 920,000 distinct CDR3 sequences; 30% to 40% of them were found once. About an eighth of the sample lies in the top ten. The sample consisted of cultured CD8+ T cells from PBMCs, taken from culture after CMV antigen stimulation. The receptors shown here come from a human donor in good health (CMV status not recorded). Some clones in this sample may be carry-over from other donors' samples.

The sample holds one count of this clonotype. V gene TRBV29-1 combines with J gene TRBJ2-7; weak D call: TRBD1 (6 bases). The V gene lost 0 bases and the J gene lost 0 bases, with 12 bases spanning the gap. CDR1 is SQVTM, CDR2 ANQGSEA, per germline. This CDR3 region has 15 residues. The CDR3 loop is CSVEDRGGASYEQYF. CDR3 bases: TGCAGCGTTGAAGACCGAGGGGGAGCCTCCTACGAGCAGTACTTC.

This clonotype was seen only a few times. The rearrangement uses TRBV12-3 or TRBV12-4 and TRBJ2-5, with 10 bases fitting TRBD1. V trimming: 7 bases; J trimming: 3 bases; junction bases outside the gene matches: 5. This CDR3 is 14 amino acids long. This chain's CDR3 is CASTVTGGEETQYF. CDR3 DNA: TGTGCCAGCACCGTGACAGGGGGCGAAGAGACCCAGTACTTC.

This chain joins TRBV7-6 and TRBJ2-5; TRBD2 aligns across 14 bases. This CDR3 spans 18 amino acids. The J segment lost 3 bases and the V segment lost 3 bases, leaving 9 bases of the junction unmatched. CDR1 is SGHVS, CDR2 FNYEAQ, per germline. The DNA of the CDR3 is TGTGCCAGCAGCTTCGGACTAGCGGGGGGCCACGGTGAAGAGACCCAGTACTTC. This gives the protein CASSFGLAGGHGEETQYF.

This clonotype was found many times. The chain couples TRBV7-2 to TRBJ1-1; D is ambiguous. The CDR3 totals 14 residues. The V end lost 4 bases, the J end lost 4 bases, and 13 bases lay between the germline ends. Looked up from germline, CDR1 is SGHTA and CDR2 is FQGNSA. For the CDR3, the DNA is TGTGCCAGCAGCTCACGAGCCTTGGGCACTGAAGCTTTCTTT. Its translation: CASSSRALGTEAFF.

This clonotype was seen only a few times. The J gene is TRBJ2-7, the V gene TRBV6-5; 9 positions match TRBD2. V gave up 6 bases and J gave up 2 bases; unmatched junction bases: 2. CDR1 is MNHEY and CDR2 is SVGAGI in the germline V gene. The CDR3 is 13 amino acids. The CDR3: CASRREGTYEQYF. CDR3 coding DNA: TGTGCCAGCAGGCGGGAGGGAACCTACGAGCAGTACTTC.

This clonotype was seen a handful of times. CDR3 amino acids: CASSAGTGDEAFF. The CDR3 nucleotides are TGTGCCAGCAGCGCCGGGACAGGGGATGAAGCTTTCTTT. The V gene is TRBV5-6, the J gene TRBJ1-1; 10 bases match TRBD1. The CDR3 spans 13 residues. V dropped 4 bases and J dropped 7; count of bases not matched to a gene: 4. Germline-derived CDR1 and CDR2 are SGHDT and YYEEEE.

This clonotype was observed a handful of times. V usage is TRBV6-2 or TRBV6-3 and J usage is TRBJ2-2; unclear D gene. The germline V gene has CDR1 MNHEY and CDR2 SVGEGT. The CDR3 length is 14 residues. V was pared by 6 bases and J by 1 base, with 9 bases between. CDR3 loop: CASSRSRNTGELFF. CDR3 DNA sequence: TGTGCCAGCAGCCGTAGTAGGAACACCGGGGAGCTGTTTTTT.

The sample holds a few counts of this clonotype. The V call is TRBV27, the J call TRBJ1-2; 7 bases map to TRBD1. CDR3 size: 12 residues. Per germline, CDR1 MNHEY and CDR2 SMNVEV (reference sequence). With 6 bases clipped from V and 8 bases from J, the junction kept 6 bases outside the gene matches. The CDR3 bases are TGTGCCAGCAGGACAGGGTCGGGGGGCTACACCTTC. Protein: CASRTGSGGYTF.

This clonotype came up many times. The chain carries TRBV7-8 and TRBJ1-1; D is undetermined. From germline, CDR1 is SGHVS and CDR2 FQNEAQ. The CDR3 is made up of 15 amino acids. V shed 4 bases and J shed 1 base, with 13 bases lying between them. As DNA, the CDR3 is TGTGCCAGCAGCTCTAGAGAGAGGAGGAACACTGAAGCTTTCTTT. Amino acid sequence: CASSSRERRNTEAFF.

The chain joins TRBV6-6 to TRBJ2-5, with TRBD1 matching 11 bases. CDR1 is MNHNY, CDR2 SVGAGI, per germline (reference sequence). Trimming at V came to 2 bases and at J to 4 bases, leaving 3 bases not matched to a gene. The CDR3 runs 15 residues. The CDR3 DNA reads as TGTGCCAGCAGTTACACCGGGACAGGGGGAGAGACCCAGTACTTC. This encodes CASSYTGTGGETQYF.

The rearrangement joins TRBV6-2 or TRBV6-3 to TRBJ2-7; 10 positions match TRBD2. Germline V gives CDR1 MNHEY, CDR2 SVGEGT. Trimming at V came to 6 bases and at J to 4 bases, leaving 9 bases not matched to a gene. The CDR3 runs 15 residues. CDR3 in amino acids: CASRNSGGLTYEQYV. CDR3 DNA sequence: TGTGCCAGCAGAAATAGCGGGGGGCTCACTTACGAGCAGTACGTC.

This clonotype appeared many times. The chain employs TRBV27 and TRBJ1-2; 7 bases line up with TRBD1. Germline V CDR1 and CDR2: MNHEY, SMNVEV (reference sequence). Trimming cost V 4 bases and J 1 base; bases outside gene matches: 6. The CDR3 totals 15 residues. The CDR3 here is CASSSSGTDNYGYTF. CDR3 nucleotide sequence: TGTGCCAGCAGTTCCTCCGGGACAGATAACTATGGCTACACCTTC.

V is TRBV10-3 and J is TRBJ2-2, with D perhaps matching TRBD2 (5 bases). Germline lookup yields CDR1 ENHRY and CDR2 SYGVKD. The germline V and J ends were trimmed by 0 bases and 5 bases, with 7 bases remaining between them. This CDR3 is built from 14 residues. The DNA for the CDR3 is TGTGCCATCAGTGAGTCGGGCGGGACCGGGGAGCTGTTTTTT. It specifies CAISESGGTGELFF.

The chain links TRBV7-4 to TRBJ2-7, with D maybe TRBD1 (6 bases). V dropped 9 bases and J dropped 4 bases, with 16 bases sitting between them. The CDR3 is made up of 13 amino acids. Germline V gene lookup returns CDR1 SGHVT and CDR2 SQSDAQ. This CDR3 is CASMRAGDYEQYV. CDR3 in DNA: TGTGCCAGTATGCGGGCAGGGGATTACGAGCAGTACGTC.

This clonotype was counted at least ten times. The genes are TRBV28 and TRBJ1-1; D unclear. V gave up 8 bases and J gave up 0 bases, with 7 bases separating them. The CDR3 totals 12 residues. The germline gives CDR1 MDHEN, CDR2 SYDVKM. The CDR3 reads CASGRLNTEAFF. In DNA, the CDR3 is TGTGCCAGCGGCCGTTTGAACACTGAAGCTTTCTTT.

A note on this clonotype: Germline and junction disagree at one end, which may indicate a read error. The rearrangement links TRBV27 to TRBJ2-1, with 10 bases identical to TRBD1. This CDR3 spans 15 amino acids. Looked up from germline, CDR1 is MNHEY and CDR2 is SMNVEV (reference sequence). DNA of the CDR3: TGTGTCAGCAGATGGGACAGGGGCTCCTACAATGAGCAGTTCTTC. Its translation is CVSRWDRGSYNEQFF.

This clonotype was seen many times. J is TRBJ1-3 and V is TRBV7-6; 7 positions agree with TRBD1. CDR1 is SGHVS and CDR2 is FNYEAQ in the germline V gene. The V segment lost 5 bases and the J segment 2 bases; nucleotides outside the gene matches: 3. This CDR3 has 14 residues. Written as DNA, the CDR3 is TGTGCCAGCAGCCAAGGACAGGCTGGAAACACCATATATTTT. As protein: CASSQGQAGNTIYF.

This clonotype was detected only a few times. The chain joins TRBV12-3 or TRBV12-4 to TRBJ2-1; 10 bases line up with TRBD2. The length of the CDR3 is 16 residues. The J segment lost 7 bases and the V segment lost 3 bases, leaving 9 bases of the junction unmatched. The CDR3 DNA follows: TGTGCCAGCAGTTTGAGCGGGGGGGCATCAGGGAATGAGCAGTTCTTC. Its translation: CASSLSGGASGNEQFF.

The genes are TRBV19 and TRBJ2-2; D perhaps matches TRBD1 (5 bases). This CDR3 has 14 residues. V dropped 6 bases and J dropped 6 bases, with 14 bases sitting between them. Germline CDR1 reads LNHDA; CDR2 reads SQIVND (reference sequence). As DNA, the CDR3 is TGTGCCAGTAGGCCGGACAAGGTCGCCGGGGAGCTGTTTTTT. This translates into CASRPDKVAGELFF. The variable domain in full, with the rest retrieved from reference TRBV19 and TRBJ2-2, is DGGITQSPKYLFRKEGQNVTLSCEQNLNHDAMYWYRQDPGQGLRLIYYSQIVNDFQKGDIAEGYSVSREKKESFPLTVTSAQKNPTAFYLCASRPDKVAGELFFGEGSRLTVL.

This clonotype has only a few counts. The chain combines TRBV12-5 with TRBJ1-6; D remains unclear. V gave up 6 bases and J gave up 2 bases, with 8 bases separating them. CDR1 and CDR2 from the germline V gene are LGHNT and FRNRAP. The CDR3 sequence is 14 residues long. CDR3 nucleotide sequence: TGTGCTAGTGGCCACGATACCTATAATTCACCCCTCCACTTT. Residues: CASGHDTYNSPLHF.

This clonotype was observed many times. The rearrangement uses TRBV27 and TRBJ1-5, with D maybe TRBD1 (5 bases). The germline gives CDR1 MNHEY, CDR2 SMNVEV (reference sequence). The ends were cut back, 2 bases at V and 4 bases at J, with 9 bases in the middle. The CDR3 is 14 amino acids. In nucleotides, the CDR3 is TGTGCCAGCAGTTTACAGGGTTGGAATCAGCCCCAGCATTTT. Protein: CASSLQGWNQPQHF.

This clonotype has only a few counts. The chain couples TRBV6-8 to TRBJ2-7; D may be TRBD1 (6 bases). The CDR3 sequence is 13 residues long. V dropped 5 bases and J dropped 0 bases, with 8 bases sitting between them. Germline CDR1 reads MNHGY; CDR2 reads SAAAGT. CDR3 protein: CASSGDNSYEQYV. Written as DNA, the CDR3 is TGTGCCAGCAGTGGGGACAACTCCTACGAGCAGTACGTC.

This rearrangement joins TRBV27 to TRBJ1-6; no definite D call. Germline V CDR1 and CDR2: MNHEY, SMNVEV (reference sequence). V shed 7 bases and J shed 2 bases, with 15 bases lying between them. The CDR3 length is 16 residues. CDR3 DNA sequence: TGTGCCAGCAACTCCAGACCCTCGGCCTATAATTCACCCCTCCACTTT. This codes for CASNSRPSAYNSPLHF.

The CDR3 DNA is TGTGCCAGCAGCCAAGCCCACGGGACTCCAATGAACACTGAAGCTTTCTTT. Translated, it gives CASSQAHGTPMNTEAFF. This sequence joins TRBV4-2 and TRBJ1-1, with D possibly matching TRBD1 (5 bases). Trimming stripped 1 base from V and 0 bases from J, with 15 bases between. Germline V gene data show CDR1 as LGHNA and CDR2 as YNFKEQ. This CDR3 contains 17 residues.

Many counts were recorded for this clonotype. One end of the junction does not line up with germline, which may come from a read error. This chain uses TRBV7-2 with TRBJ2-6; D call uncertain. CDR3 length: 12 amino acids. Germline V CDR1 and CDR2: SGHTA, FQGNSA. CDR3 sequence: CASRLGANVLTF. The DNA of the CDR3 is TGTGCCAGCCGCTTGGGGGCCAACGTCCTGACTTTC.

The chain couples TRBV20-1 to TRBJ2-1; 7 nucleotides agree with TRBD2. Germline V gives CDR1 DFQATT, CDR2 SNEGSKA (reference sequence). Trimming cost V 4 bases and J 4 bases; bases outside gene matches: 7. This CDR3 has 14 residues. Here the CDR3 reads CSAKRAAGYNEQFF. CDR3 nucleotide sequence: TGCAGTGCTAAGCGGGCAGCGGGGTACAATGAGCAGTTCTTC.

V and J are TRBV20-1 and TRBJ2-1, with D perhaps matching TRBD2 (6 bases). Trimming cost V 5 bases and J 7 bases, with 21 bases left between them. The CDR3 runs to 15 residues. Germline lookup yields CDR1 DFQATT and CDR2 SNEGSKA (reference sequence). CDR3 region: CSAEIRGGTLNEQFF. The CDR3, as DNA: TGCAGTGCTGAAATACGGGGAGGAACGTTAAATGAGCAGTTCTTC.

Many counts were recorded for this clonotype. The chain is built from TRBV7-2 and TRBJ2-1; possible D gene TRBD2, 5 bases. CDR1 and CDR2 (germline): SGHTA, FQGNSA. The length of the CDR3 is 16 residues. Trimming took off 3 bases at V and 1 base at J, with 13 bases between the two ends. CDR3: CASSFLLRASYNEQFF. CDR3 DNA: TGTGCCAGCAGCTTTCTCTTGCGGGCTTCCTACAATGAGCAGTTCTTC.

The chain carries TRBV6-6 and TRBJ2-5; D is unresolved. V lost 0 bases, J lost 5 bases, and 7 bases lay in between. The CDR3 sequence is 13 residues long. Looked up from germline, CDR1 is MNHNY and CDR2 is SVGAGI (reference sequence). The CDR3 sequence: CASSYSGAETQYF. As DNA, the CDR3 is TGTGCCAGCAGTTACTCGGGCGCGGAGACCCAGTACTTC.

The V and J genes are TRBV2 and TRBJ2-4; possibly TRBD1 or TRBD2 for D (6 bases each). Trimming cost V 0 bases and J 0 bases, with 12 bases left between them. Germline assignment: CDR1 SNHLY and CDR2 FYNNEI. This CDR3 comprises 17 residues. The CDR3 sequence is CASSEARGHLAKNIQYF. As DNA, the CDR3 is TGTGCCAGCAGTGAAGCGCGGGGACATCTAGCCAAAAACATTCAGTACTTC.